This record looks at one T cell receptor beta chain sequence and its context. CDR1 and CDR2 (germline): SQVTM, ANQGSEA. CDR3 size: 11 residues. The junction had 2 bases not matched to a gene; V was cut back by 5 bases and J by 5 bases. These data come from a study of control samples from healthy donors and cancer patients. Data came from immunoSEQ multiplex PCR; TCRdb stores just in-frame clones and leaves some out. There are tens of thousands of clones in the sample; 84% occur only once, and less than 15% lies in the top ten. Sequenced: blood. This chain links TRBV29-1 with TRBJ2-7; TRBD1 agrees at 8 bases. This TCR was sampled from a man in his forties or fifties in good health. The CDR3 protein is CSVKTGDEQYF. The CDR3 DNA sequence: TGCAGCGTTAAGACAGGGGACGAGCAGTACTTC.